A selection of T cell receptor beta chains follows, all from one sample in a study of cytomegalovirus exposure and HLA in healthy donors. Profiled with immunoSEQ multiplex PCR; TCRdb holds only in-frame clones, not every one. The sample includes around 240,000 clones, more than 75% of them seen just once. The material sequenced was PBMCs. The source of these receptors is a woman in her thirties or forties in good health and CMV-seropositive. Both conserved end residues are part of each CDR3. The D gene is left open where the match is weak. Clone sizes are given selectively: once, few, many, or a class where the clone is expanded.

abundance | j_gene | d_gene | v_gene | CDR3nt | CDR3aa
- | TRBJ2-1 | TRBD2 | TRBV7-3 | TGTGCCAGCAGCCCGCTCCTTAGCGGGAACAATGAGCAGTTCTTC | CASSPLLSGNNEQFF
- | TRBJ1-2 | TRBD1 | TRBV9 | TGTGCCAGCAGCGGAGGGGGCCAGGGGGTTGGCGCCTATGGCTACACCTTC | CASSGGGQGVGAYGYTF
few | TRBJ2-2 | - | TRBV5-4 | TGTGCCAGCAGCTCGGGCACTAGCCGGGGGAACACCGGGGAGCTGTTTTTT | CASSSGTSRGNTGELFF
few | TRBJ2-1 | - | TRBV28 | TGCCGGGTAGGGGATTCCTACAATGAGCAGTTCTTC | CRVGDSYNEQFF
- | TRBJ2-1 | TRBD1 | TRBV7-3 | TGTGCCAGCAGCCCAAAAGCAAGGGGGCCGTTTATGGCCTACAATGAGCAGTTCTTC | CASSPKARGPFMAYNEQFF
once | TRBJ1-2 | - | TRBV9 | TGTGCCAGCAGCGCAGGGCTGGTTCATTATCGGGATGGCTACACCTTC | CASSAGLVHYRDGYTF
- | TRBJ1-1 | - | TRBV15 | TGTGCCACCAGCAGAGACCAGAACACTGAAGCTTTCTTT | CATSRDQNTEAFF
- | TRBJ2-7 | TRBD2 | TRBV7-9 | TGTGCCAGCAGCTCCACTAGCGGGGGGACGTACTACGAGCAGTACTTC | CASSSTSGGTYYEQYF
- | TRBJ2-7 | TRBD1 | TRBV19 | TGTGCCAGTAGTCCAACCCACAGGGGTCGCCACGAGCAGTACTTC | CASSPTHRGRHEQYF
- | TRBJ1-2 | - | TRBV5-1 | TGCGCCAGCAGCTTGAATTTGGTAGAGGGCGGCTACACCTTC | CASSLNLVEGGYTF
- | TRBJ2-5 | - | TRBV6-1 | TGTGCCAGCAGTGAAGCCCGAGGGTTCCAAGAGACCCAGTACTTC | CASSEARGFQETQYF
- | TRBJ2-3 | - | TRBV28 | TGTGCCAGTAAAACGGGGGGCTGGAGGGGAGATACGCAGTATTTT | CASKTGGWRGDTQYF
once | TRBJ1-2 | TRBD1 | TRBV6-6 | TGTGCCAGCAGTTACTCCGGGACAGGGTTAATTGGCGGCTACACCTTC | CASSYSGTGLIGGYTF
- | TRBJ1-1 | - | TRBV30 | TGTGCCTGGAGTGTACGAGCGGCGGTTGAAGCTTTCTTT | CAWSVRAAVEAFF
- | TRBJ2-3 | TRBD2 | TRBV9 | TGTGCCAGCAGCGTTAGCGGGAGGGCCAAAGATACGCAGTATTTT | CASSVSGRAKDTQYF
- | TRBJ1-2 | - | TRBV4-2 | TGTGCCAGCAGCCAAGAGGGGGGGCTTAGCTATGGCTACACCTTC | CASSQEGGLSYGYTF
- | TRBJ2-7 | TRBD1 | TRBV4-1 | TGCGCCAGCAGCCAACCTCGGGACAGGGGGGACGAGCAGTACTTC | CASSQPRDRGDEQYF
- | TRBJ1-1 | - | TRBV7-9 | TGTGCCACCCAACGGGAGAACACTGAAGCTTTCTTT | CATQRENTEAFF
few | TRBJ2-3 | TRBD1 | TRBV5-4 | TGTGCCAGCAGCTTGGTGGCAGGGGGTGGAGGAGATACGCAGTATTTT | CASSLVAGGGGDTQYF
- | TRBJ1-4 | - | TRBV6-5 | TGTGCCAGCAGGGCAGGGCGCAGAACTAATGAAAAACTGTTTTTT | CASRAGRRTNEKLFF
once | TRBJ2-2 | - | TRBV6-1 | TGTGCCAGCAGTGTCGCACGCGCCGGGGAGCTGTTTTTT | CASSVARAGELFF
- | TRBJ2-1 | - | TRBV5-1 | TGCGCCAGCAGCTTGCAGGGGGGACAAGAGACCCAGTTCTTC | CASSLQGGQETQFF
- | TRBJ1-2 | - | TRBV28 | TGTGCCAGCAGTACTCCTGGCAGGGGCAGGGGCTACACCTTC | CASSTPGRGRGYTF
- | TRBJ1-2 | - | TRBV27 | TGTGCCAGCAGTGAGAGGAGTGCGTTGTTTTTACGGCTTGACAGAAGCTCCTATGGCTACACCTTC | CASSERSALFLRLDRSSYGYTF
once | TRBJ1-3 | TRBD1 | TRBV28 | TGTGCCAGCAGCGGACAGGGGGCAGGAAACACCATATATTTT | CASSGQGAGNTIYF
- | TRBJ2-5 | TRBD2 | TRBV7-7 | TGTGCTAGCAGCTTAGCGGGTGCGGGGACGGGGGAGACCCAGTACTTC | CASSLAGAGTGETQYF
- | TRBJ2-7 | - | TRBV7-2 | TGTGCCAGCAGCTTCTTCTCCGGGGTCGAGCAGTACTTC | CASSFFSGVEQYF
- | TRBJ2-1 | TRBD2 | TRBV11-1 | TGTGCCAGCGGAACTCAGCGGGGGGCTTACAATGAGCAGTTCTTC | CASGTQRGAYNEQFF
- | TRBJ2-4 | - | TRBV10-3 | TGTGCCATCAGTGAGATCCAGCGGGAACAGGGAAACATTCAGTACTTC | CAISEIQREQGNIQYF
- | TRBJ2-5 | - | TRBV5-1 | TGCGCCAGCAGCTTGGGGGGATTGAGAGGGGAGACCCAGTACTTC | CASSLGGLRGETQYF
- | TRBJ2-6 | TRBD1 | TRBV12-5 | TGTGCTAGTGGTTTGGTTCCCGGGACAGATTTTTCTGGGGCCAACGTCCTGACTTTC | CASGLVPGTDFSGANVLTF
- | TRBJ1-1 | TRBD1 | TRBV9 | TGTGCCAGCAGGGACCTCGGACAGGGGACCACTGAAGCTTTCTTT | CASRDLGQGTTEAFF
- | TRBJ1-2 | TRBD1 | TRBV4-2 | TGTGCCAGCAGCCGATCCGGGACAGGGGACTATGGCTACACCTTC | CASSRSGTGDYGYTF
- | TRBJ1-2 | TRBD1 | TRBV7-2 | TGTGCCAGCAGCTCCCGACAGGGTTCTAACTATGGCTACACCTTC | CASSSRQGSNYGYTF
- | TRBJ2-7 | - | TRBV2 | TGTGCCAGCAGTCCACTCCCTTTAGCCTACGAGCAGTACTTC | CASSPLPLAYEQYF
- | TRBJ1-5 | - | TRBV7-2 | TGTGCCAGCAGCTCCTTCGGGTCAAGAAATCAGCCCCAGCATTTT | CASSSFGSRNQPQHF
- | TRBJ2-7 | - | TRBV5-4 | TGTGCCAGCAGCTTGGGCAGATTCCAGGGGACGAGCTCCTACGAGCAGTACTTC | CASSLGRFQGTSSYEQYF
- | TRBJ2-7 | TRBD2 | TRBV7-2 | TGTGCCAGCAGCTTAAACGCCCCGGGCGGGGGGCTCGAGCAGTACTTC | CASSLNAPGGGLEQYF
- | TRBJ2-2 | TRBD1 | TRBV6-1 | TGTGCCAGCAGTGGGGGGACAGGGTCAGGGGAGCTGTTTTTT | CASSGGTGSGELFF
- | TRBJ1-1 | - | TRBV7-8 | TGTGCCAGCAGCCCCCAGGAAGCAGAGAACACTGAAGCTTTCTTT | CASSPQEAENTEAFF
- | TRBJ2-2 | TRBD2 | TRBV7-2 | TGTGCCAGCAGCTTAGTTCGTCTAGCGGGTAACACCGGGGAGCTGTTTTTT | CASSLVRLAGNTGELFF
- | TRBJ2-7 | TRBD1 | TRBV7-6 | TGTGCCAGCAGCGTTCTACAGGGGTCCTACGAGCAGTACTTC | CASSVLQGSYEQYF
- | TRBJ2-5 | TRBD2 | TRBV4-1 | TGCGCCAGCAGCCAAGGGGGGGCTAGCGGGATCACATCAGAGACCCAGTACTTC | CASSQGGASGITSETQYF
once | TRBJ1-2 | - | TRBV14 | TGTGCCAGCAGCCAGGGCAGGGCCTATGGCTACACCTTC | CASSQGRAYGYTF
- | TRBJ1-1 | - | TRBV29-1 | TGCAGCGTTACGACAGGTGGGGCCACTGAAGCTTTCTTT | CSVTTGGATEAFF
- | TRBJ2-2 | TRBD1 | TRBV2 | TGTGCCAGCAGGAGGACAGGGGACACCGGGGAGCTGTTTTTT | CASRRTGDTGELFF
- | TRBJ1-5 | - | TRBV30 | TGTGCCTGGAGTGTTGGACAGAATCAGCCCCAGCATTTT | CAWSVGQNQPQHF
- | TRBJ2-7 | TRBD2 | TRBV6-5 | TGTGCCAGCAGTTACCCGGCGGGGGGGGTTTACGAGCAGTACTTC | CASSYPAGGVYEQYF
- | TRBJ1-2 | - | TRBV7-9 | TGTTCCAGCAGCTCCCAAGGCAGGGACACTCGCTATGGCTACACCTTC | CSSSSQGRDTRYGYTF
- | TRBJ1-1 | TRBD1 | TRBV29-1 | TGCAGCGTGGAGTCGACAGGGGGGACTGAAGCTTTCTTT | CSVESTGGTEAFF
- | TRBJ2-5 | - | TRBV4-1 | TGCGCCAGCAGCCAAGCCCCCGGGACTTCTCCGTCAGAGACCCAGTACTTC | CASSQAPGTSPSETQYF
- | TRBJ2-5 | TRBD1 | TRBV18 | TGTGCCAGCTCACGCGGACAGGGGCAAGAGACCCAGTACTTC | CASSRGQGQETQYF
- | TRBJ1-1 | TRBD1 | TRBV10-3 | TGTGCCATCAGTGGGGGACAGGGGAGGGCTGAAGCTTTCTTT | CAISGGQGRAEAFF